One and the same sample provided the 27 T cell receptor beta chains below, sequenced in a study of T cells in Graves' hyperthyroidism and ophthalmopathy. RNA transcripts provided the source from which TCR beta CDR3 regions were amplified. With the HTBI primer set, the TCR CDR3 went through a first round of RT-PCR. TCRdb itself ran the multiplex PCR reads through MiXCR, one entry per CDR3 protein. The table lists more than 50,000 distinct CDR3 sequences, less than 50% of them singletons. The sequencing sample was made of blood. Receptors originate from a woman in her 30s with Graves' ophthalmopathy.

The chain's CDR3 is CASSSIGELKQPQYF. The CDR3 coding sequence is TGTGCCAGCAGTTCGATAGGGGAGCTCAAGCAGCCCCAGTACTTC. The V gene is TRBV27, the J gene TRBJ2-5; D assignment may be TRBD1 or TRBD2 (5 bases each). Germline CDR1 reads MNHEY; CDR2 reads SMNVEV (reference sequence). V was trimmed by 4 bases and J by 9 bases, leaving 21 bases between them. CDR3 length equals 15 residues.

Turning to this clonotype: The CDR3 does not close with the conserved phenylalanine or tryptophan, likely indicating a read error. This chain connects TRBV20-1 to TRBJ2-7; D is ambiguous. Germline-derived CDR1 and CDR2 are DFQATT and SNEGSKA (reference sequence). CDR3 size: 16 residues. This CDR3 reads CSARDGQRDPSYKQYL. CDR3 in DNA: TGCAGTGCTAGAGATGGTCAGCGAGACCCCAGCTACAAGCAGTACCTC.

A note on this clonotype: Given the absence of the conserved phenylalanine or tryptophan at the CDR3 end, a read error is likely. CDR3 sequence reads: CASRDGTGAFSEAFL. CDR3 coding DNA: TGTGCCAGCAGAGACGGGACAGGGGCATTCTCTGAAGCTTTCTTA. The chain couples TRBV25-1 to TRBJ1-1; 10 bases are a match to TRBD1. Germline lookup yields CDR1 MGHDK and CDR2 SYGVNS. The V segment lost 6 bases and the J segment 6 bases; nucleotides outside the gene matches: 10. CDR3 length equals 15 residues.

This clonotype was detected ten times or more. This rearrangement joins TRBV5-4 to TRBJ2-5; 8 nucleotides agree with TRBD1. The CDR3 totals 15 residues. After removal of 4 bases from V and 5 bases from J, the junction contained 10 bases not matched to a gene. Germline loops: CDR1 SGHNT, CDR2 YYREEE (reference sequence). The CDR3 sequence is CASSPGQGGYETQYF. DNA of the CDR3: TGTGCCAGCAGCCCTGGACAGGGAGGTTACGAGACCCAGTACTTC.

V gene TRBV6-5 combines with J gene TRBJ2-5; D is unresolved. This CDR3 has 13 amino acids. CDR1 is MNHEY, CDR2 SVGAGI, per germline. Trimming stripped 7 bases from V and 2 bases from J, with 11 bases between. The CDR3 loop reads CASIIDGQETQYF. For the CDR3, the DNA is TGTGCCAGCATTATCGACGGTCAAGAGACCCAGTACTTC.

This clonotype rates as medium-sized (0.01 to 0.1%). The V gene is TRBV24-1, the J gene TRBJ2-5; D may be TRBD1 (5 bases). The germline V gene has CDR1 KGHDR and CDR2 SFDVKD. Trimming removed 4 bases from V and 2 bases from J, with 13 bases in between. The CDR3 extends over 15 amino acids. The CDR3 nucleotides are TGTGCCACCAGTGACCTCGGGCAGGGTCAAGAGACCCAGTACTTC. It codes for CATSDLGQGQETQYF.

The chain employs TRBV5-1 and TRBJ2-1; 9 bases align to TRBD2. This CDR3 has 16 residues. The junction had 11 bases not matched to a gene; V was cut back by 6 bases and J by 4 bases. The germline V gene has CDR1 SGHRS and CDR2 YFSETQ. This CDR3 reads CASIPLTSGVYNEQFF. DNA of the CDR3: TGCGCCAGCATTCCTCTGACTAGCGGAGTATACAATGAGCAGTTCTTC.

The table lists this clonotype with many counts. The chain carries TRBV6-1 and TRBJ2-3, with D perhaps TRBD2 (5 bases). Germline lookup yields CDR1 MNHNS and CDR2 SASEGT. There are 14 residues in the CDR3. The V gene lost 2 bases and the J gene lost 1 base, with 7 bases spanning the gap. The CDR3 DNA is TGTGCCAGCAGTGAAAGTAGCGGCACAGATACGCAGTATTTT. Amino acids: CASSESSGTDTQYF.

The CDR3 spells CSARATDTQYF. Here the CDR3 DNA reads TGCAGTGCTAGAGCCACAGATACGCAGTATTTT. This rearrangement joins TRBV20-1 to TRBJ2-3; no reliable D call. The CDR3 has 11 amino acids. The V gene lost 1 base and the J gene lost 2 bases, with 1 base spanning the gap. The germline gives CDR1 DFQATT, CDR2 SNEGSKA (reference sequence).

On this clonotype itself: Compared with germline, one end of the junction differs, possibly owing to a read error. This chain connects TRBV6-5 to TRBJ2-6; D is uncertain. The CDR3 has 15 residues. Germline values: CDR1 MNHEY, CDR2 SVGAGI. This CDR3 is CASSPKYSAANALTF. The CDR3 bases are TGTGCCAGCAGCCCCAAGTACTCTGCGGCCAACGCCCTGACTTTC.

This clonotype has a count of ten or more. CDR3 sequence reads: CAWSVHNTIYF. The CDR3, as DNA: TGTGCCTGGAGTGTACATAACACCATATATTTT. The genes are TRBV30 and TRBJ1-3; D is undetermined. Trimming cost V 0 bases and J 7 bases, with 4 bases left between them. Per germline, CDR1 GTSNPN and CDR2 SVGIG (reference sequence). CDR3 length: 11 amino acids.

At least ten counts were recorded for this clonotype. The chain employs TRBV13 and TRBJ2-3; no reliable D call. Germline V gene sequence: CDR1 PRHDT, CDR2 FYEKMQ (reference sequence). This CDR3 spans 14 amino acids. V was clipped by 3 bases and J by 2 bases, with 9 bases between them. This CDR3 reads CASSFGGNTDTQYF. In DNA, the CDR3 is TGTGCCAGCAGCTTTGGCGGAAACACAGATACGCAGTATTTT.

This clonotype was observed at least ten times. The chain carries TRBV10-1 and TRBJ2-3; D is perhaps TRBD2 (6 bases). The germline V and J ends were trimmed by 0 bases and 3 bases, with 10 bases remaining between them. Germline CDR1 and CDR2: WNHNN and SYGVQD (reference sequence). This CDR3 is built from 15 residues. The CDR3 spells CASSESAGRTDTQYF. CDR3 bases: TGCGCCAGCAGTGAGTCTGCGGGACGAACAGATACGCAGTATTTT.

Remarks on this clonotype: One end of the junction does not line up with germline, which may come from a read error. The V and J genes are TRBV5-1 and TRBJ2-7; 8 bases fit TRBD2. In germline, CDR1 is SGHRS, CDR2 YFSETQ. This CDR3 has 15 amino acids. The CDR3 protein is CASSVASGSAYEQYF. The CDR3 DNA follows: TGTGCCAGTAGCGTAGCCAGCGGGAGCGCCTACGAGCAGTACTTC.

The V gene is TRBV6-6, the J gene TRBJ2-7, with D uncertain. Between the trimmed V and J ends, which lost 7 bases and 7 bases, there was a span of 11 bases. The CDR3 has 11 residues. CDR1 MNHNY and CDR2 SVGAGI come from the germline V gene (reference sequence). The CDR3 DNA reads as TGTGCCAGCACACGTAAAGAAGAGCAGTACTTC. It yields the protein CASTRKEEQYF.

The chain has TRBV29-1 and TRBJ2-1; 11 bases agree with TRBD2. The length of the CDR3 is 16 residues. With 5 bases clipped from V and 4 bases from J, the junction kept 10 bases outside the gene matches. Germline V gene sequence: CDR1 SQVTM, CDR2 ANQGSEA. The CDR3, as DNA: TGCAGCGTTTTACTAGCGGGAGTGGGTTTTTACAATGAGCAGTTCTTC. Its translation: CSVLLAGVGFYNEQFF.

CDR3 loop: CASGLFQGANEQYF. The CDR3 DNA follows: TGTGCTAGCGGCTTATTCCAGGGCGCGAACGAGCAGTACTTC. The chain couples TRBV7-2 to TRBJ2-7; a weak D match, TRBD2 (6 bases). This CDR3 contains 14 residues. Germline V CDR1 and CDR2: SGHTA, FQGNSA.

In this sample, this clonotype turned up many times. A much larger clone sits a single nucleotide away, making a read error possible. This chain uses TRBV19 with TRBJ2-3; perhaps TRBD2 as D (5 bases). There are 11 residues in the CDR3. Germline V CDR1 and CDR2: LNHDA, SQIVND (reference sequence). The V gene lost 10 bases and the J gene lost 6 bases, with 11 bases spanning the gap. CDR3 sequence reads: CATNWEDTQYF. The CDR3 nucleotides read TGTGCCACCAATTGGGAGGATACGCAGTATTTT.

Ten or more counts support this clonotype. The gene calls are TRBV7-8 and TRBJ2-2; D is uncertain. Germline V gene sequence: CDR1 SGHVS, CDR2 FQNEAQ. Trimming pared 5 bases from V and 1 base from J, leaving 14 bases between. This CDR3 has 16 amino acids. The CDR3 DNA follows: TGTGCCAGCAGCCTTCACAGCCATCGGAACACCGGGGAGCTGTTTTTT. It translates to CASSLHSHRNTGELFF.

With regard to this clonotype: A much larger clone is a single base away; this may be a read error. Here the CDR3 omits its conserved ending phenylalanine or tryptophan, so a read error is the likely source. The chain carries TRBV28 and TRBJ1-1; 10 nucleotides align to TRBD1. This CDR3 has 14 amino acids. The germline V gene has CDR1 MDHEN and CDR2 SYDVKM. V was pared by 8 bases and J by 4 bases, with 7 bases of the junction left unmatched. CDR3 nucleotide sequence: TGTGCCAGCGGGGGAGGGACAGGGGCCACTGAAGCTTTCCTT. Protein product: CASGGGTGATEAFL.

This clonotype was counted a few times. The CDR3 DNA is TGTGCTAGGCCTCTTCGGGACTCCTACAATGAGCAGTTCTTC. This sequence encodes CARPLRDSYNEQFF. The chain combines TRBV7-7 with TRBJ2-1; tentative D call: TRBD2 (5 bases). Germline V gives CDR1 SSHAT, CDR2 FNYEAQ (reference sequence). CDR3 length: 14 amino acids.

The chain employs TRBV5-1 and TRBJ2-7, with 8 positions matching TRBD2. V lost 3 bases, J lost 6 bases, and 5 bases stayed unmatched. This CDR3 has 13 amino acids. Germline V lookup: CDR1 SGHRS, CDR2 YFSETQ. CDR3 region: CASSSTGGGEQYF. Written as DNA, the CDR3 is TGCGCCAGCAGCTCCACGGGAGGGGGCGAGCAGTACTTC.

This clonotype was counted many times. The chain carries TRBV25-1 and TRBJ1-2; 8 nucleotides match TRBD1. The ends lost 6 bases at V and 4 bases at J; junction bases unmatched: 7. The CDR3 sequence is 14 residues long. In germline, CDR1 is MGHDK, CDR2 SYGVNS. The CDR3 bases are TGTGCCAGCAGGGGGGCAGGGGGCTTCTATGGCTACACCTTC. It yields the protein CASRGAGGFYGYTF.

V usage is TRBV7-3 and J usage is TRBJ2-1; 11 positions match TRBD1. CDR3 length: 16 amino acids. V shed 5 bases, J shed 11 bases, and the junction held 14 bases outside the gene matches. Germline V gene lookup returns CDR1 SGHTA and CDR2 FQGTGA. The CDR3 nucleotides read TGTGCCAGCAGCCGGGGGGGGACAGGGGGTAGAAATCAGCAGTTCTTC. Translation gives CASSRGGTGGRNQQFF.

A note on this clonotype: One base away lies a much larger clone, so this may be a sequencing read error. J is TRBJ2-1 and V is TRBV11-3, with D possibly matching TRBD2 (6 bases). The germline gives CDR1 SGHNT, CDR2 YENEEA. The CDR3 is made up of 15 amino acids. The V end was cut by 1 base, the J end by 4 bases, with 11 bases between. The CDR3 reads CASSLVPAGYNEQFF. The CDR3 DNA reads TGTGCCAGCAGCTTAGTCCCAGCGGGTTACAATGAGCAGTTCTTC.

This clonotype has ten or more counts. A read error may be the cause here, since a much bigger clone is one base away. The chain employs TRBV20-1 and TRBJ2-2; TRBD1 matches at 7 bases. CDR3 length: 14 residues. The V gene's germline CDR1 is DFQATT and CDR2 SNEGSKA (reference sequence). In nucleotides, the CDR3 is TGCGGTGCTAGAAAGGACAGGATCACCGGGGAGCTGTTTTTT. This gives the protein CGARKDRITGELFF.

This clonotype has a count of ten or more. This chain links TRBV7-9 with TRBJ2-2; TRBD2 aligns across 8 bases. This CDR3 comprises 16 residues. CDR1 and CDR2 from the germline V gene are SEHNR and FQNEAQ (reference sequence). Unmatched junction bases numbered 9, after V lost 3 bases and J lost 6 bases. Here the CDR3 reads CASSFDAGGSAGELFF. The CDR3 coding sequence is TGTGCCAGCAGCTTCGATGCGGGAGGTTCGGCCGGGGAGCTGTTTTTT. The entire variable domain, with the rest obtained from reference TRBV7-9 and TRBJ2-2, is as follows: DTGVSQNPRHKITKRGQNVTFRCDPISEHNRLYWYRQTLGQGPEFLTYFQNEAQLEKSRLLSDRFSAERPKGSFSTLEIQRTEQGDSAMYLCASSFDAGGSAGELFFGEGSRLTVL.